This T cell receptor beta chain was recorded in a study of cytomegalovirus exposure and HLA in healthy donors (dated by TCRdb to 2015 to 2018). With regard to the full study: An earlier analysis of roughly 570 of the donors reported 276 Gb of sequence data and 95 million to 130 million unique TCR beta sequences obtained from approximately 180 million T cells. Besides the first cohort of about 730 subjects, a separate validation cohort made up of 120 different subjects was used. Among 300 to 500 genotyped donors of the cohort, an average of about 240,000 unique TCR beta nucleotide sequences was sequenced per donor, of which about 18% were non-productive. HLA typing included class I and class II loci at four-digit resolution. High-throughput TCR immunosequencing, statistical association of individual TCRs with disease status, and machine learning were combined to predict cytomegalovirus infection status. Roughly five DR-DQ haplotypes were handled as single units for association and clustering because linkage in the cohort was strong. Rather than using new phenotypic data, the later analysis identified candidate immune exposures from TCR beta sequences and from how often those sequences occurred across donors. All discovery cohort repertoires had been generated on a single sequencing platform. Alongside the repertoire data, information on donor age, sex, ethnicity and CMV serostatus was compiled. Among the approximately 400 genotyped donors, 81% belonged to the genetic ancestry cluster associated with self-reported Caucasian donors. An earlier analysis of several hundred of the donors applied high-throughput TCR beta sequencing to assess whether each TCR beta V gene segment acted as functional or pseudogenic. The study profiled the T cell repertoires of under 700 subjects by immunosequencing and related them to cytomegalovirus serostatus. Approximately 310 gigabases of sequencing data and tens of millions of unique TCR sequences were included in an early release covering 550 to 800 HLA-typed donors. The number of typed donors differed by locus: 629-630 for A, B, C, DRB1 and DQB1; approximately 520 for DQA1; 606 for DPA1; and roughly 470 for DPB1. In a later genetic analysis, genome-wide SNP genotypes for about 65% of the 666 donors were used, and that subset was treated as a discovery cohort. The study was designed to test whether signatures of past pathogen exposure could be identified by cataloging public T cell receptors. To study patterns of TCR occurrence, a later analysis re-analyzed previously published TCR beta repertoires from 550 to 800 donors and added high-resolution HLA genotyping. Overall study outcomes, separate from this receptor: Assigning TCR associations to individual alleles was difficult when HLA alleles, especially DR and DQ, strongly co-occurred. According to a later analysis, parvovirus B19, influenza, CMV and Epstein-Barr virus appeared linked to several top co-occurrence clusters. The sequencing pipeline was judged likely to have produced a cluster of highly shared sequence variants as a technical artifact. In an earlier analysis of under 600 of the donors, most TCR beta V segments were observed in productive rearrangements about 90% or about 30% of the time, broadly matching IMGT annotations. According to a later analysis, TCR association rates differed among HLA loci, with DRB1 alleles showing the most associated TCRs and HLA-C alleles showing the fewest. Most CMV-associated TCR beta chains appeared to be HLA-restricted in a later analysis, and the HLA associations seemed to be driven largely by CMV exposure. CMV serostatus was the only immune exposure information available for the cohort. In vitro tests confirmed that a few of the cytomegalovirus-associated TCR beta chains recognize cytomegalovirus antigens. A later genetic analysis associated a missense DCLRE1C variant with V-gene and J-gene trimming of TCR beta chains, and an independent cohort replicated the association. The classifier was reported to diagnose cytomegalovirus status with high specificity and sensitivity in both the original and validation cohorts. Roughly uniform sequencing depth across donors was assumed in presence/absence analyses, although this assumption may not hold. A further reported finding was that TCR beta sequences accurately predicted the HLA-A and HLA-B alleles for most subjects in the first cohort. In a later analysis, HLA-associated TCR beta chains showed more clonal expansion and lower generation probabilities than non-associated chains that were equally common. A later analysis associated about 17,000 TCR beta sequences with specific HLA alleles at a false discovery rate of 0.05. A later genetic analysis reported fewer N-insertions in productive TCRs among donors in an Asian-associated ancestry cluster than the 666-donor mean. The study gave a list of some 150 TCR beta chains associated with cytomegalovirus. Some IMGT-functional V segments, including TRBV6-2 and TRBV6-3, could not be told apart with the 87-base-pair reads, so those segments were excluded. Linkage disequilibrium might explain the correlated functional status among segregating V segments, but an unknown experimental factor could not be excluded. Because counts were too low, roughly 16 rarely observed V segments, including chromosome 9 orphons, were excluded from the earlier analysis of several hundred of the donors. While some public TCRs were present in many individuals, most TCR sequences turned up only very rarely across donors. The authors suggested that the approach could potentially be extended to other disease states and immunological phenotypes. HLA typing was unavailable for some donors at each locus, so association tests used only the typed subset. In this cohort, only TCR beta chains were sequenced, and detectable features were limited by the absence of alpha or paired-chain data.

On this clone: Its antigen remains unidentified. Base-call qualities are not available, and no considerably larger clone is one nucleotide away.

The library came from the immunoSEQ multiplex PCR assay. The multiplex PCR relied on a mix of 60 forward primers for TCR Vbeta segments and 13 reverse primers for TCR Jbeta segments. The CDR3 region of rearranged TCR beta genes was amplified from genomic DNA with a multiplex PCR assay. On the Illumina HiSeq System, the amplified TCR beta libraries were sequenced as 87-base-pair reads. As for how the authors treated the data: In a later analysis, some 80 million unique TCR beta chains were counted across the 650 to 750 repertoires, and roughly 10 million of these chains were shared by at least two donors. A nearest-neighbor algorithm error-corrected the raw reads and collapsed the reads into unique sequences, merging closely related sequences to remove PCR and sequencing errors. V, D and J gene segments were assigned by aligning CDR3 sequences to IMGT reference sequences. Each retained sequence needed at least a six-nucleotide match to both a V gene segment and a J gene segment. Rearrangements were called productive when the CDR3 lacked stop codons and stayed in frame with V and J; all others were non-productive. CDR3 was defined according to IMGT convention as the region running from the second conserved V-encoded cysteine to the conserved J-encoded phenylalanine. The earlier analysis of about 500 of the donors excluded sequences that lacked an unambiguous match to a single V gene segment. In an earlier analysis of some 590 of the donors, a V segment was called functional when productive rearrangements were above 56.7%, and segregating when the standard deviation between donors exceeded 5%. A statistical classification framework was built to diagnose cytomegalovirus status from the catalog of TCR beta chain sequences. In a later analysis, V and J genes were assigned by comparing TCR nucleotide sequences against IMGT/GENE-DB human TR gene sequences. Using the TCRdist pipeline, a later analysis assigned CDR3 sequences along with most-parsimonious VDJ recombination scenarios. In a later analysis, every TCR beta chain was defined by the combination of its CDR3 amino acid sequence and its V-gene family, and reads without a unique V-gene family were dropped. As a way to deal with suspected cross-contamination and a sequencing artifact, a later analysis dropped hundreds of nucleotide sequences that were highly shared and had low generation probability. In a later analysis, a clonal expansion index for each public chain was calculated from normalized within-repertoire ranks of inferred template counts. A later analysis computed generation probabilities with a VDJ recombination model fitted to out-of-frame rearrangements, and checked the results against IGoR. In a later analysis, TCR-TCR, TCR-HLA and TCR-CMV co-occurrence was scored with hypergeometric tests, and a repertoire-size bias correction was applied to TCR pairs. To estimate false discovery rates, a later analysis permuted the HLA or CMV assignments 20 times. A later analysis grouped co-occurring TCRs with DBSCAN, adding TCRdist sequence similarity when clustering within HLA-allele-positive subsets. Repertoires with fewer than 30,000 or more than 120,000 public chains were left out of co-occurrence clustering, as were about 5 repertoires with anomalous nucleotide sharing. This is the immuneACCESS table as TCRdb keeps it, with only in-frame sequences that have V and J called. A part of the clones is gone; compared with another copy, unresolved V genes explain less than half, and the rest is unexplained. V, J and clone size derive from that table, while D and trimming were established from the DNA sequence. The sample table lists 110,000 to 150,000 clones, about 74% of them with a count of one. The ten largest clones represent 1.5% to 2% of the sample.

The cohort was made up of several hundred healthy bone marrow donors. At the time of sampling, every cohort member was nominally healthy, though immune exposures that went unrecorded were likely present. The donor tested CMV seronegative, placing the donor among the 350 to 400 seronegative members of the cohort. Each donor provided a peripheral blood sample, and peripheral blood mononuclear cells were used for TCR beta sequencing. Genomic DNA extraction from the blood cell samples was performed with the Qiagen DNeasy Blood Extraction Kit. The CDR3 spans 13 residues, from the cysteine through the phenylalanine. Left in the record is the CDR3 DNA by itself, 39 bases read in frame from the first base. Per the germline V gene (reference sequence), SGHNT is the CDR1 and YYREEE is the CDR2. The V end gives up 5 bases and the J end 5 bases, leaving 4 bases in the junction not matched to a gene.

This TCR derives from a woman aged 40 to 55 in good health and CMV-seronegative. Sequencing was carried out using PBMCs. The sequence links TRBV5-4 to TRBJ2-3, with 8 bases matching TRBD2. The CDR3 in this case is CASRSGGGDTQYF. The bases are TGTGCCAGCAGGAGCGGGGGTGGAGATACGCAGTATTTT.